The 9 T cell receptor beta chains given below trace back to one sample, sequenced in a study of identical twins. MiXCR was run by TCRdb on the 5' RACE reads, yielding one entry per CDR3 protein. The sample contains under 300,000 distinct CDR3 sequences, about 13% of which appear only once. In addition, the sample was reused for a study of yellow fever vaccine responses in identical twins.

Material for sequencing was memory (CD45RO+) T cells sorted from blood. The receptors here all came from a woman younger than 30 in good health.

About this clonotype: Since a much larger clone is just one base distant, this may be a read error. This sequence joins TRBV2 and TRBJ1-5, with 7 bases that match TRBD1. Germline V gene data show CDR1 as SNHLY and CDR2 as FYNNEI. This CDR3 is built from 19 residues. CDR3 loop: CASSEALGQKVYSDQPQHF. CDR3 nucleotides: TGTGCCAGCAGTGAAGCGTTGGGACAGAAAGTTTATAGCGATCAGCCCCAGCATTTT.

In this sample, this clonotype turned up a few times. This sequence joins TRBV3-1 and TRBJ1-2; D unclear. The germline V and J ends were trimmed by 5 bases and 0 bases, with 10 bases remaining between them. The CDR3 sequence is 14 residues long. The germline gives CDR1 LGHDT, CDR2 YNNKEL (reference sequence). DNA of the CDR3: TGTGCCAGCAGCGGACGGACGGCTAACTATGGCTACACCTTC. Its protein is CASSGRTANYGYTF.

The gene calls are TRBV28 and TRBJ2-4; possibly TRBD1 for D (7 bases). The CDR3 sequence is 13 residues long. Trimming stripped 8 bases from V and 7 bases from J, with 15 bases between. CDR1 and CDR2 (germline): MDHEN, SYDVKM. CDR3 bases: TGTGCCAGCCGACGGCAGGGGGGCAACATTCAGTACTTC. Protein: CASRRQGGNIQYF.

This clonotype has more than one count but fewer than ten. The chain recombines TRBV10-3 with TRBJ2-5, with 9 nucleotides matching TRBD1. V lost 4 bases and J lost 5; bases outside the gene matches: 5. Germline V gene lookup returns CDR1 ENHRY and CDR2 SYGVKD. This CDR3 is 14 amino acids long. In DNA form, the CDR3 reads TGTGCCATCAGTGGAGGACAGGGGATGGAGACCCAGTACTTC. This translates into CAISGGQGMETQYF.

J is TRBJ2-1 and V is TRBV24-1, with TRBD1 matching over 9 bases. From germline, CDR1 is KGHDR and CDR2 SFDVKD. J lost 7 bases, V lost 0 bases, and 6 bases had no gene match. The CDR3 runs 16 residues. CDR3 coding DNA: TGTGCCACCAGTGATTTGGGAGGGACAGGGCAGAATGAGCAGTTCTTC. Amino acid sequence: CATSDLGGTGQNEQFF.

There are many counts of this clonotype. This chain uses TRBV6-5 with TRBJ1-6; D unclear. CDR3 length: 15 residues. Germline CDR1 reads MNHEY; CDR2 reads SVGAGI. The germline V and J ends were trimmed by 2 bases and 0 bases, with 5 bases remaining between them. CDR3 DNA sequence: TGTGCCAGCAGTTACCGAAGCTCCTATAATTCACCCCTCCACTTT. As protein: CASSYRSSYNSPLHF.

This clonotype came up a few times. This rearrangement joins TRBV18 to TRBJ2-5; no clear D gene. The germline V gene has CDR1 KGHSH and CDR2 LQKENI. This CDR3 region has 16 residues. Between the trimmed V and J ends, which lost 3 bases and 0 bases, there was a span of 14 bases. This chain's CDR3 is CASSPPVASHQETQYF. CDR3 coding DNA: TGTGCCAGCTCACCGCCCGTAGCAAGCCACCAAGAGACCCAGTACTTC.

In its sample, this clonotype was seen many times. The genes are TRBV27 and TRBJ2-3, with 10 bases aligning to TRBD2. CDR1 is MNHEY, CDR2 SMNVEV, per germline (reference sequence). The CDR3 is made up of 15 amino acids. The junction had 4 bases not matched to a gene; V was cut back by 6 bases and J by 1 base. DNA of the CDR3: TGTGCCAGCAGAAGTAGCGGGAGGCGCACAGATACGCAGTATTTT. Its translation is CASRSSGRRTDTQYF.

This clonotype showed up many times. The chain is built from TRBV12-3 or TRBV12-4 and TRBJ1-1; tentatively, D is TRBD1 (6 bases). This CDR3 comprises 13 residues. Trimming pared 7 bases from V and 1 base from J, leaving 10 bases between. The CDR3 bases are TGTGCCAGCAATAGACAGGCGAACACTGAAGCTTTCTTT. This codes for CASNRQANTEAFF.